This TCR beta chain derives from a study of T cell responses to AZD1222 COVID-19 vaccine. Turning to this clone: As yet, its antigen is unknown.

Data came from immunoSEQ multiplex PCR; TCRdb stores just in-frame clones and leaves some out. The sample lists some 150,000 clones; roughly 86% were seen once. Study observations and caveats: Nearly half of spike-specific TCRs reportedly go after variant regions that carry no mutations. Spike-specific TCR breadth and depth went up after people got two AZD1222 doses. Recipients of AZD1222 seropositive at baseline numbered only 6 or 7. There were vaccine-associated CD4 TCRs across spike, dominant at 160-218 and 743-854.

V lost 3 bases and J lost 4; bases outside the gene matches: 11. This CDR3 region has 16 residues. The germline V gene has CDR1 MNHEY and CDR2 SMNVEV (reference sequence). The chain carries TRBV27 and TRBJ1-2, with 7 bases that match TRBD1. The starting material was peripheral blood, obtained 28 days after the second dose of the MenACWY control vaccine. This sequence originates from an adult who received the MenACWY meningococcal vaccine as a control. The chain's CDR3 is CASSFSSARGGYGYTF. The CDR3 DNA sequence: TGTGCCAGCAGTTTTTCGTCCGCCAGGGGGGGCTATGGCTACACCTTC.